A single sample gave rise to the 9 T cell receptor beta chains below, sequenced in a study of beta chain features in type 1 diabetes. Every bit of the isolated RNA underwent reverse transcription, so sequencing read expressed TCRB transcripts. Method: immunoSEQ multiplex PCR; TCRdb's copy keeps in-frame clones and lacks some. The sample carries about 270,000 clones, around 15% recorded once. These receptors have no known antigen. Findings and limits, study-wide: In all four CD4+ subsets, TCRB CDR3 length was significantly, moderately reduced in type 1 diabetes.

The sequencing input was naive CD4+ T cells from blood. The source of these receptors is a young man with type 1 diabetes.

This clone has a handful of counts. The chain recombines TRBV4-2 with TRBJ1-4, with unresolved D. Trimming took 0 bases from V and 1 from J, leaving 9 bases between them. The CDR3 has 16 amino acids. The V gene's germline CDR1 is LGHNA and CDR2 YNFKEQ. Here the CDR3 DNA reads TGTGCCAGCAGCCAAGAAGGAGGGATAACTAATGAAAAACTGTTTTTT. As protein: CASSQEGGITNEKLFF.

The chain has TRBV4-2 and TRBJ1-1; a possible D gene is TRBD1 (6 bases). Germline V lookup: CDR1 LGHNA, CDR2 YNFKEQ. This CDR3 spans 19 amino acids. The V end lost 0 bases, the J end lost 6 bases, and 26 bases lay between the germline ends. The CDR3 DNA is TGTGCCAGCAGCCAAGATGGCGGCAGGGGATGGGGCGGGTACGCTGAAGCTTTCTTT. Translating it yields CASSQDGGRGWGGYAEAFF.

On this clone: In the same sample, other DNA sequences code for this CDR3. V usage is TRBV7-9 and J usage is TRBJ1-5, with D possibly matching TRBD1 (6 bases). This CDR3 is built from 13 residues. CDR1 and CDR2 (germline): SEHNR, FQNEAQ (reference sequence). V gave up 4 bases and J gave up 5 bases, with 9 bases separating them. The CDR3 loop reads CASSSRGDQPQHF. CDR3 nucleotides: TGTGCCAGCAGCTCCAGGGGCGATCAGCCCCAGCATTTT.

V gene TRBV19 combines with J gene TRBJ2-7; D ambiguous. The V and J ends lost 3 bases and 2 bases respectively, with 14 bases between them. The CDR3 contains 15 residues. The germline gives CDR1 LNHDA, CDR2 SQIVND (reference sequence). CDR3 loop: CASSMNDFTPYEQYF. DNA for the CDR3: TGTGCCAGTAGTATGAACGACTTCACCCCCTACGAGCAGTACTTC.

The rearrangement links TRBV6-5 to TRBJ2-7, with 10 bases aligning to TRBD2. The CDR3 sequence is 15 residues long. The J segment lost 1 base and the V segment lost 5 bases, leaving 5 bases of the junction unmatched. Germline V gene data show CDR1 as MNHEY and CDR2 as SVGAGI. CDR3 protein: CASSGLAASSYEQYF. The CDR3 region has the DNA TGTGCCAGCAGTGGACTAGCGGCAAGTTCCTACGAGCAGTACTTC.

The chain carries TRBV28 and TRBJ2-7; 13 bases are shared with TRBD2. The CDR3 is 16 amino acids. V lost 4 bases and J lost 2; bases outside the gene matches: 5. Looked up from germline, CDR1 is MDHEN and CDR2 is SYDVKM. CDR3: CASSSPTSGRAYEQYF. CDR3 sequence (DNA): TGTGCCAGCAGTTCCCCTACTAGCGGGAGGGCCTACGAGCAGTACTTC.

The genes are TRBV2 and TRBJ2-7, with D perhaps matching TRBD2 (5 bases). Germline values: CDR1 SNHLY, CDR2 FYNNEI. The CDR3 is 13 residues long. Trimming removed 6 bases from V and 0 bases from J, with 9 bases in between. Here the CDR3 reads CASRDGISYEQYF. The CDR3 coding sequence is TGTGCCAGCAGGGACGGGATCTCCTACGAGCAGTACTTC.

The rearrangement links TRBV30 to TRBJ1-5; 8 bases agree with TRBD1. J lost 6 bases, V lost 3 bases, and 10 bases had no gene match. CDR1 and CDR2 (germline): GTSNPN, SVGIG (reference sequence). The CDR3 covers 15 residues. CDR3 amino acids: CAWSAGTGLSQPQHF. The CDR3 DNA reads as TGTGCCTGGAGCGCCGGGACAGGACTCTCTCAGCCCCAGCATTTT.

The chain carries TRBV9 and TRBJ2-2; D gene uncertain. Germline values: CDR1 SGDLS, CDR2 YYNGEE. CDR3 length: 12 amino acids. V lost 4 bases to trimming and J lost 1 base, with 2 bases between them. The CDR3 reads CASSRNTGELFF. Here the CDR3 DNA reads TGTGCCAGCAGCCGGAACACCGGGGAGCTGTTTTTT.